This is a list of T cell receptor beta chains from one sample in a study of vaccination effects on CD4 cells after COVID-19. These receptors' targets are unknown. Using immunoSEQ multiplex PCR, the repertoire was profiled, and TCRdb retains in-frame clones only, with some absent. The sample lists 20,000 to 25,000 clones, 65% to 85% occurring once. The specimen comprised CD4+ T cells from PBMCs cultured with HCoV-229E spike peptides, sampled before COVID-19 vaccination. These TCRs come from a human donor who received a COVID-19 vaccine. CDR3s include the opening cysteine and the closing phenylalanine or tryptophan. The order of the fields is J gene, D gene, clone size, V gene, CDR3 protein, CDR3 DNA. A D gene is named only where the DNA matches it firmly. A clone size is listed for some rows: how often the clone was seen (once, few, many), or a class if it is expanded.

TRBJ1-2,TRBD1,.,TRBV19,CASSTGTGNYGYTF,TGTGCCAGTAGTACCGGGACAGGGAACTATGGCTACACCTTC
TRBJ2-5,TRBD2,.,TRBV6-5,CASRPRGGPETQYF,TGTGCCAGCAGACCTCGCGGGGGGCCAGAGACCCAGTACTTC
TRBJ2-7,TRBD2,.,TRBV6-1,CASSEKMGLAGGPVQYF,TGTGCCAGCAGTGAAAAGATGGGGCTAGCGGGAGGGCCGGTGCAGTACTTC
TRBJ2-5,TRBD2,.,TRBV5-1,CASSPGQRGGETQYF,TGCGCCAGCAGCCCAGGGCAGCGGGGTGGGGAGACCCAGTACTTC
TRBJ2-3,TRBD2,.,TRBV24-1,CATSDSKRGGTDTQYF,TGTGCCACCAGTGATTCAAAACGGGGGGGCACAGATACGCAGTATTTT
TRBJ2-1,.,once,TRBV24-1,CATSDSWAGEEQFF,TGTGCCACCAGTGATAGTTGGGCCGGGGAAGAGCAGTTCTTC
TRBJ2-5,TRBD2,.,TRBV5-1,CASSFNSNSGAYQETQYF,TGCGCCAGCAGCTTCAACAGTAATAGCGGGGCGTACCAAGAGACCCAGTACTTC
TRBJ1-5,.,.,TRBV18,CASSPPSTAGGPQHF,TGTGCCAGCTCACCACCATCGACGGCTGGAGGGCCCCAGCATTTT
TRBJ2-1,TRBD2,.,TRBV25-1,CASSDESSGNNHEQFF,TGTGCCAGCAGTGACGAGTCTAGCGGGAATAATCATGAGCAGTTCTTC
TRBJ2-3,.,.,TRBV4-2,CASRNTDTQYF,TGTGCCAGCAGAAACACAGATACGCAGTATTTT
TRBJ2-1,TRBD1,.,TRBV2,CASSGEGTGYNEQFF,TGTGCCAGCAGTGGCGAGGGGACAGGGTACAATGAGCAGTTCTTC
TRBJ1-6,.,.,TRBV6-5,CASTMTGLLTSPLHF,TGTGCCAGCACTATGACAGGCTTACTAACTTCACCCCTCCACTTT
TRBJ2-7,.,.,TRBV28,CASSSHGISYEQYF,TGTGCCAGCAGTTCACATGGGATCTCCTACGAGCAGTACTTC
TRBJ2-5,TRBD2,.,TRBV13,CASSSTYLAGETQYF,TGTGCCAGCAGCTCGACCTATCTAGCGGGAGAGACCCAGTACTTC
TRBJ2-5,.,.,TRBV11-2,CASSFAPGTSETQYF,TGTGCCAGCAGCTTTGCCCCCGGGACCAGCGAGACCCAGTACTTC
TRBJ2-3,.,.,TRBV21-1,CASSKREEGDTQYF,TGTGCCAGCAGCAAAAGGGAAGAGGGAGATACGCAGTATTTT
TRBJ2-3,.,.,TRBV7-9,CASSARQVGDTQYF,TGTGCCAGCAGCGCTCGACAGGTCGGAGATACGCAGTATTTT
TRBJ2-1,TRBD2,.,TRBV5-1,CASRAGDTYGNEQFF,TGCGCCAGCCGCGCGGGAGATACCTACGGCAATGAGCAGTTCTTC
TRBJ1-2,TRBD1,.,TRBV27,CATWDRVNYGYTF,TGTGCCACCTGGGACAGGGTTAACTATGGCTACACCTTC
TRBJ2-5,.,.,TRBV5-1,CASSSTSGGETQYF,TGCGCCAGCAGCTCCACCAGCGGCGGGGAGACCCAGTACTTC
TRBJ2-7,TRBD1,.,TRBV3-1/TRBV3-2,CASSQEAQGWGEQYF,TGTGCCAGCAGCCAAGAAGCACAGGGGTGGGGCGAGCAGTACTTC
TRBJ1-6,TRBD1,few,TRBV2,CASSGQGGDNSPLHF,TGTGCCAGCAGTGGGCAGGGGGGCGATAATTCACCCCTCCACTTT
TRBJ1-5,.,.,TRBV6-5,CASSHTLNQPQHF,TGTGCCAGCAGTCACACCCTAAATCAGCCCCAGCATTTT
TRBJ2-1,.,.,TRBV27,CASSFAVRDIFLYNEQFF,TGTGCCAGCAGTTTCGCCGTCAGAGACATTTTTTTATACAATGAGCAGTTCTTC
TRBJ2-7,TRBD2,.,TRBV6-1,CASSEKRTSGYEQYF,TGTGCCAGCAGTGAAAAGAGGACTAGCGGATACGAGCAGTACTTC
TRBJ2-1,TRBD1,.,TRBV19,CASRRPGQGLDEQFF,TGTGCCAGTAGGAGACCGGGACAGGGGTTGGATGAGCAGTTCTTC
TRBJ1-1,TRBD1,once,TRBV6-5,CASRRQGIDEAFF,TGTGCCAGCAGGCGACAGGGGATAGATGAAGCTTTCTTT
TRBJ2-7,TRBD1,.,TRBV10-3,CATEDRGYEQYF,TGTGCCACAGAAGACAGGGGGTACGAGCAGTACTTC
TRBJ2-1,TRBD2,.,TRBV5-1,CASSWGLAGTGDEQFF,TGCGCCAGCAGTTGGGGACTAGCGGGAACAGGAGATGAGCAGTTCTTC
TRBJ1-2,.,.,TRBV11-2,CASSLGLGGIYGYTF,TGTGCCAGCAGCTTGGGACTAGGGGGGATCTATGGCTACACCTTC
TRBJ2-5,.,.,TRBV12-3/TRBV12-4,CASSLDGLGAQYF,TGTGCCAGCAGTTTAGACGGGCTGGGGGCCCAGTACTTC
TRBJ2-3,TRBD1,.,TRBV5-1,CASSLTGGISTDTQYF,TGCGCCAGCAGCTTGACAGGGGGGATTAGCACAGATACGCAGTATTTT